This TCR beta chain derives from a study of blood T cell repertoires in COVID-19. Study context: The United States, Italy and Spain supplied acute and convalescent COVID-19 samples. Sources were T cells, B-cell-depleted T cells, or PBMCs; the material itself was cDNA or gDNA.

Germline CDR1 and CDR2: MNHEY and SMNVEV (reference sequence). This CDR3 comprises 16 residues. V lost 1 base, J lost 3 bases, and 13 bases lay in between. In the original processing: Reference gene primer amplification gave nucleated cell count estimates. Sequencing was performed with immunoSEQ multiplex PCR; in TCRdb, only in-frame clones are kept and a portion is missing. Clone size and V and J calls were adopted from that table, with D and trimming inferred from the DNA. The sample consists of some 120,000 clones, 75% to 90% of them appearing once. The chain combines TRBV27 with TRBJ2-1; a possible D gene is TRBD1 (6 bases). This receptor was obtained from a man aged 65 to 85 with active or convalescent COVID-19. Material for sequencing was peripheral blood. The CDR3 loop is CASSLLGQGIYNEQFF. The CDR3 DNA sequence: TGTGCCAGCAGTTTATTGGGACAAGGCATCTACAATGAGCAGTTCTTC.